These 29 T cell receptor beta chains were sequenced from one sample in a study of T cell repertoires in ileal Crohn's disease. Clones were sequenced by immunoSEQ multiplex PCR, and TCRdb holds only the in-frame ones, with some missing. In the table there are 3,400 or so clones, just over 90% of which are singletons. The sequencing input was ileal tissue. These receptors came from an adult with Crohn's disease.

The gene calls are TRBV5-1 and TRBJ2-5; 8 nucleotides agree with TRBD1. Germline V lookup: CDR1 SGHRS, CDR2 YFSETQ. The CDR3 loop spans 15 amino acids. The junction had 12 bases not matched to a gene; V was cut back by 6 bases and J by 5 bases. DNA for the CDR3: TGCGCCAGCACCCTTAACGGACAGGGTGGGGAGACCCAGTACTTC. Translation: CASTLNGQGGETQYF.

The chain carries TRBV6-1 and TRBJ2-1; the D call may be TRBD1 or TRBD2 (5 bases each). Per the germline V gene, CDR1 is MNHNS and CDR2 is SASEGT. V was shortened by 2 bases and J by 9 bases, with 11 bases between the two germline ends. CDR3 length: 13 residues. Written as DNA, the CDR3 is TGTGCCAGCAGTGAACGAGGGGTTGGTGAGCAGTTCTTC. Encoded protein: CASSERGVGEQFF.

The CDR3 DNA is TGCGCCAGCAGCTTGGGTAATGCCGTAACGGAGCAGTACTTC. Protein sequence: CASSLGNAVTEQYF. The chain carries TRBV5-1 and TRBJ2-7; the D is unclear. Germline V gene sequence: CDR1 SGHRS, CDR2 YFSETQ. CDR3 length equals 14 residues. V dropped 0 bases and J dropped 7 bases, with 14 bases sitting between them.

V is TRBV2 and J is TRBJ2-1; a possible D gene is TRBD1 (5 bases). The germline V gene has CDR1 SNHLY and CDR2 FYNNEI. The CDR3 runs 14 residues. V was trimmed by 1 base and J by 5 bases, leaving 9 bases between them. CDR3 residues: CASSEGTGHNEQFF. CDR3 sequence (DNA): TGTGCCAGCAGTGAAGGAACAGGACACAATGAGCAGTTCTTC.

The J gene is TRBJ2-7, the V gene TRBV10-3; TRBD2 matches at 9 bases. CDR3 length: 14 residues. Germline loops: CDR1 ENHRY, CDR2 SYGVKD. V was pared by 3 bases and J by 4 bases, with 4 bases of the junction left unmatched. The CDR3 region is CAISDLAGQYEQYF. The DNA for the CDR3 is TGTGCCATCAGTGATCTAGCGGGACAATACGAGCAGTACTTC.

The rearrangement uses TRBV28 and TRBJ2-4; TRBD1 or TRBD2 may be the D gene (5 bases each). Germline values: CDR1 MDHEN, CDR2 SYDVKM. The CDR3 has 14 residues. V gave up 5 bases and J gave up 8 bases, with 16 bases separating them. CDR3 protein: CASSKEGIGDIQYF. In DNA form, the CDR3 reads TGTGCCAGCAGTAAAGAGGGGATAGGGGACATTCAGTACTTC.

The chain links TRBV19 to TRBJ2-5; 7 bases agree with TRBD2. Germline assignment: CDR1 LNHDA and CDR2 SQIVND (reference sequence). The CDR3 sequence is 13 residues long. Unmatched junction bases numbered 5, after V lost 4 bases and J lost 6 bases. DNA of the CDR3: TGTGCCAGTAGTACCTGGGAGGGGAAGACCCAGTACTTC. It translates to CASSTWEGKTQYF. Full variable domain (rest looked up from reference TRBV19 and TRBJ2-5): DGGITQSPKYLFRKEGQNVTLSCEQNLNHDAMYWYRQDPGQGLRLIYYSQIVNDFQKGDIAEGYSVSREKKESFPLTVTSAQKNPTAFYLCASSTWEGKTQYFGPGTRLLVL.

The chain joins TRBV13 to TRBJ1-2; 8 bases are a match to TRBD1. This CDR3 contains 15 residues. The V segment lost 5 bases and the J segment 0 bases; nucleotides outside the gene matches: 5. Germline V gene sequence: CDR1 PRHDT, CDR2 FYEKMQ (reference sequence). The CDR3 DNA reads as TGTGCCAGCAGCCTAAAACAGGGGGCTAACTATGGCTACACCTTC. It yields the protein CASSLKQGANYGYTF.

This rearrangement joins TRBV5-6 to TRBJ1-5, with a weak D call TRBD1 (5 bases). Germline loops: CDR1 SGHDT, CDR2 YYEEEE. V shed 0 bases and J shed 1 base, with 11 bases lying between them. The CDR3 totals 16 residues. CDR3 DNA sequence: TGTGCCAGCAGCTTGGCGGGGGGGAAGAGCAATCAGCCCCAGCATTTT. This encodes CASSLAGGKSNQPQHF.

The chain employs TRBV10-3 and TRBJ2-7; no reliable D call. V lost 7 bases and J 0 bases, leaving 10 bases between the germline ends. Germline-derived CDR1 and CDR2 are ENHRY and SYGVKD. CDR3 length equals 13 residues. For the CDR3, the DNA is TGTGCCATCACGCCCAGCCTCTCCTACGAGCAGTACTTC. It yields the protein CAITPSLSYEQYF.

There are a few counts of this clone. The V and J genes are TRBV25-1 and TRBJ2-1, with TRBD1 matching over 8 bases. The V segment lost 2 bases and the J segment 2 bases; nucleotides outside the gene matches: 2. Germline V CDR1 and CDR2: MGHDK, SYGVNS. The CDR3 sequence is 15 residues long. The CDR3 sequence: CASSETGGPYNEQFF. CDR3 nucleotides: TGTGCCAGCAGTGAAACAGGGGGACCCTACAATGAGCAGTTCTTC. Combining the CDR3 with reference TRBV25-1 and TRBJ2-1 gives the whole variable domain EADIYQTPRYLVIGTGKKITLECSQTMGHDKMYWYQQDPGMELHLIHYSYGVNSTEKGDLSSESTVSRIRTEHFPLTLESARPSHTSQYLCASSETGGPYNEQFFGPGTRLTVL.

The chain has TRBV28 and TRBJ2-7, with 8 bases that match TRBD1. The trim removed 5 bases at V and 0 bases at J, leaving 9 bases unmatched. This CDR3 is 16 amino acids long. Per the germline V gene, CDR1 is MDHEN and CDR2 is SYDVKM. The CDR3 here is CASSLGQGFSSYEQYF. Here the CDR3 DNA reads TGTGCCAGCAGTCTCGGACAGGGTTTTAGCTCCTACGAGCAGTACTTC.

This chain uses TRBV15 with TRBJ2-2, with TRBD2 identical over 9 bases. V trimming: 0 bases; J trimming: 8 bases; junction bases outside the gene matches: 4. The germline V gene has CDR1 LNHNV and CDR2 YYDKDF (reference sequence). CDR3 length: 15 residues. The CDR3 bases are TGTGCCACCAGCAGAGAACTAGCGGGCCCAGGGGAGCTGTTTTTT. Translated: CATSRELAGPGELFF.

This clone showed up just once. This sequence joins TRBV5-6 and TRBJ1-6, with a weak D call TRBD1 (6 bases). This CDR3 comprises 16 residues. The germline gives CDR1 SGHDT, CDR2 YYEEEE. V lost 4 bases and J lost 5, with 16 bases in between. CDR3 DNA: TGTGCCAGCAGCGGATCGACAGGATCGAATAATTCACCCCTCCACTTT. It is translated as CASSGSTGSNNSPLHF.

The gene calls are TRBV18 and TRBJ2-1; tentatively, D is TRBD1 (6 bases). CDR1 and CDR2 (germline): KGHSH, LQKENI. The CDR3 runs 14 residues. Between the trimmed V and J ends, which lost 2 bases and 10 bases, there was a span of 15 bases. The CDR3, as DNA: TGTGCCAGCTCACCAGGGGGCGCGTTTTACGAGCAGTTCTTC. Encoded protein: CASSPGGAFYEQFF.

The chain has TRBV7-9 and TRBJ2-5, with 8 bases matching TRBD1. The length of the CDR3 is 15 residues. V was pared by 3 bases and J by 3 bases, with 6 bases of the junction left unmatched. The germline CDR1 and CDR2 sequences are SEHNR and FQNEAQ (reference sequence). DNA of the CDR3: TGTGCCAGCAGCTTTCCTGCAGGGGGCAAAGAGACCCAGTACTTC. Translating gives CASSFPAGGKETQYF. Drawing the rest from reference TRBV7-9 and TRBJ2-5, the complete variable domain is DTGVSQNPRHKITKRGQNVTFRCDPISEHNRLYWYRQTLGQGPEFLTYFQNEAQLEKSRLLSDRFSAERPKGSFSTLEIQRTEQGDSAMYLCASSFPAGGKETQYFGPGTRLLVL.

V and J are TRBV5-1 and TRBJ1-2, with TRBD1 identical over 7 bases. This CDR3 has 14 amino acids. CDR1 and CDR2 (germline): SGHRS, YFSETQ. The ends lost 5 bases at V and 7 bases at J; junction bases unmatched: 11. The CDR3 nucleotides read TGCGCCAGCAGGACATCCAGGGGGGCGATTGGCTACACCTTC. Translating it yields CASRTSRGAIGYTF.

The J gene is TRBJ2-1, the V gene TRBV29-1; D ambiguous. The germline V gene encodes CDR1 SQVTM and CDR2 ANQGSEA. The CDR3 extends over 14 amino acids. V dropped 4 bases and J dropped 0 bases, with 10 bases sitting between them. The CDR3: CSVVEASSYNEQFF. For the CDR3, the DNA is TGCAGCGTTGTGGAAGCGAGCTCCTACAATGAGCAGTTCTTC.

The genes are TRBV5-1 and TRBJ2-2; tentative D call: TRBD1 (5 bases). The CDR3 contains 14 residues. Trimming took 4 bases from V and 2 from J, leaving 9 bases between them. Germline-derived CDR1 and CDR2 are SGHRS and YFSETQ. The CDR3 region has the DNA TGCGCCAGCAGCCTCGACAGAAACACCGGGGAGCTGTTTTTT. Translating it yields CASSLDRNTGELFF.

This clone was observed a few times. The CDR3 DNA reads as TGTGCCTGGCTGCCGGGAAAGAACAGGGCCGGAACTGAAGCTTTCTTT. This codes for CAWLPGKNRAGTEAFF. The chain uses TRBV30 and TRBJ1-1, with a possible D match to TRBD1 (6 bases). V lost 5 bases to trimming and J lost 5 bases, with 24 bases between them. This CDR3 has 16 residues. Germline V gene data show CDR1 as GTSNPN and CDR2 as SVGIG (reference sequence).

This clone appeared once. The CDR3 reads CASSLDRALDYGYTF. In DNA form, the CDR3 reads TGTGCCAGCAGCCTTGACCGGGCGTTGGACTATGGCTACACCTTC. The chain employs TRBV7-9 and TRBJ1-2, with D hard to call. Germline CDR1 and CDR2: SEHNR and FQNEAQ (reference sequence). V was clipped by 5 bases and J by 3 bases, with 16 bases between them. The CDR3 has 15 residues.

This chain joins TRBV7-9 and TRBJ2-2, with D uncertain. The CDR3 has 16 residues. Trimming took off 3 bases at V and 2 bases at J, with 13 bases between the two ends. Germline CDR1 and CDR2: SEHNR and FQNEAQ (reference sequence). The CDR3 sequence: CASSLVGSPNTGELFF. Written as DNA, the CDR3 is TGTGCCAGCAGCTTGGTGGGCAGTCCCAACACCGGGGAGCTGTTTTTT.

The V gene is TRBV10-2, the J gene TRBJ2-1; D remains unclear. Germline CDR1 reads WSHSY; CDR2 reads SAAADI. CDR3 length equals 13 residues. Trimming cost V 6 bases and J 1 base, with 7 bases left between them. The CDR3 here is CASSLGSYNEQFF. In DNA, the CDR3 is TGCGCCAGCAGCCTTGGGTCCTACAATGAGCAGTTCTTC.

The chain employs TRBV29-1 and TRBJ1-1; 9 bases map to TRBD1. After removal of 4 bases from V and 4 bases from J, the junction contained 1 base not matched to a gene. CDR1 and CDR2 from the germline V gene are SQVTM and ANQGSEA. CDR3 length: 12 residues. The CDR3 here is CSVGQGVTEAFF. As DNA, the CDR3 is TGCAGCGTTGGACAGGGGGTCACTGAAGCTTTCTTT.

The V and J genes are TRBV4-2 and TRBJ2-5; 8 nucleotides align to TRBD2. There are 15 residues in the CDR3. With 2 bases clipped from V and 4 bases from J, the junction kept 6 bases outside the gene matches. Per germline, CDR1 LGHNA and CDR2 YNFKEQ. CDR3 loop: CASSQFYGGAETQYF. CDR3 nucleotide sequence: TGTGCCAGCAGCCAATTCTACGGGGGGGCAGAGACCCAGTACTTC.

The chain carries TRBV7-3 and TRBJ2-1, with TRBD2 matching 9 bases. The CDR3 runs to 15 residues. The germline V gene has CDR1 SGHTA and CDR2 FQGTGA. V gave up 3 bases and J gave up 3 bases; unmatched junction bases: 3. CDR3 sequence: CASSLLAGDYNEQFF. The DNA of the CDR3 is TGTGCCAGCAGCTTGTTAGCGGGAGACTACAATGAGCAGTTCTTC. Based on the CDR3 plus reference TRBV7-3 and TRBJ2-1, the full variable domain is GAGVSQTPSNKVTEKGKYVELRCDPISGHTALYWYRQSLGQGPEFLIYFQGTGAADDSGLPNDRFFAVRPEGSVSTLKIQRTERGDSAVYLCASSLLAGDYNEQFFGPGTRLTVL.

The rearrangement uses TRBV9 and TRBJ2-5, with D perhaps matching TRBD1 (5 bases). The CDR3 is 15 residues long. Deletions cut 0 bases from V and 3 bases from J, with 12 bases between. Germline V gene lookup returns CDR1 SGDLS and CDR2 YYNGEE. CDR3 sequence: CASSVAIGREETQYF. CDR3 nucleotide sequence: TGTGCCAGCAGCGTAGCTATTGGCAGGGAAGAGACCCAGTACTTC.

The rearrangement uses TRBV5-5 and TRBJ1-2; TRBD1 might be the D (5 bases). The germline V gene has CDR1 SGHKS and CDR2 YYEKEE (reference sequence). The CDR3 is made up of 15 amino acids. The V gene lost 4 bases and the J gene lost 5 bases, with 18 bases spanning the gap. CDR3 in DNA: TGTGCCAGCAGCCGGGAAGGGGCGACCTTTTATGGCTACACCTTC. As protein: CASSREGATFYGYTF.

V gene TRBV28 combines with J gene TRBJ1-5, with D unresolved. Germline values: CDR1 MDHEN, CDR2 SYDVKM. This CDR3 contains 13 residues. V was trimmed by 5 bases and J by 2 bases, leaving 7 bases between them. This CDR3 reads CASSLAGNQPQHF. CDR3 nucleotide sequence: TGTGCCAGCAGTCTGGCAGGCAATCAGCCCCAGCATTTT.